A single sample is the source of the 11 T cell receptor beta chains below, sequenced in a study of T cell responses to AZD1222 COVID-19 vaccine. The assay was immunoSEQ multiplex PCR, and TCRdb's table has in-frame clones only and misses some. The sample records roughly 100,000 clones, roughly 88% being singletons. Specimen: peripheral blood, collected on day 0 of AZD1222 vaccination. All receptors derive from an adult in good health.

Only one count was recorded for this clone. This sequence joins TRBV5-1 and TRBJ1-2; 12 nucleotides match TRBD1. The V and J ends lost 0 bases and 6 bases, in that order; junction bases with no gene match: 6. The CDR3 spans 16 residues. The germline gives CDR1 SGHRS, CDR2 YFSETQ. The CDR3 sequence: CASSLALGTGGDGYTF. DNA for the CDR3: TGCGCCAGCAGCTTGGCCTTGGGGACAGGGGGCGATGGCTACACCTTC.

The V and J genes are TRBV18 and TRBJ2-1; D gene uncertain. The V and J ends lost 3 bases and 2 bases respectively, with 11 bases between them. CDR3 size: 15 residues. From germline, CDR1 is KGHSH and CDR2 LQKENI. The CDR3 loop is CASSPGVLTYNEQFF. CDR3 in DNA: TGTGCCAGCTCACCCGGAGTCCTTACCTACAATGAGCAGTTCTTC. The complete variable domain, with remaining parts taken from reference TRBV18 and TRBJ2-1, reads NAGVMQNPRHLVRRRGQEARLRCSPMKGHSHVYWYRQLPEEGLKFMVYLQKENIIDESGMPKERFSAEFPKEGPSILRIQQVVRGDSAAYFCASSPGVLTYNEQFFGPGTRLTVL.

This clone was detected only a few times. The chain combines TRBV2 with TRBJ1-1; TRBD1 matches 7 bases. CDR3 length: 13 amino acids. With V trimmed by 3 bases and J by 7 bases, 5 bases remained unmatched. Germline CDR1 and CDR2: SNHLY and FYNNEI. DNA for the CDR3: TGTGCCAGCAGTGAGCCCCAGGGGGATGAAGCTTTCTTT. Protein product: CASSEPQGDEAFF.

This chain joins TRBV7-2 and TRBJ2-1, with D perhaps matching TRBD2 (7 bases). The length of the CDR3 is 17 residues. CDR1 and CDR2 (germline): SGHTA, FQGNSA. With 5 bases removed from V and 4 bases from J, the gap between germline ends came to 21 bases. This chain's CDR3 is CASSPLGGLADYNEQFF. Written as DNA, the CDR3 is TGTGCCAGCAGCCCCCTGGGGGGGCTAGCCGATTACAATGAGCAGTTCTTC.

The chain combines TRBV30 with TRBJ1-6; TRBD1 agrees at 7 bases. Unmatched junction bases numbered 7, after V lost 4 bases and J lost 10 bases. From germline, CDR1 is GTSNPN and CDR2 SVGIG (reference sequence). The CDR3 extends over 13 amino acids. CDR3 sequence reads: CAWKGQLLSPLHF. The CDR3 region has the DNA TGTGCCTGGAAGGGACAGCTACTCTCACCCCTCCACTTT.

DNA for the CDR3: TGCGCCAGCAGCTTGTTAGGTGGCGTGATGAACACTGAAGCTTTCTTT. Amino acids: CASSLLGGVMNTEAFF. The genes are TRBV5-1 and TRBJ1-1; D is unclear. This CDR3 region has 16 residues. Germline V gene data show CDR1 as SGHRS and CDR2 as YFSETQ. V lost 1 base, J lost 0 bases, and 13 bases lay in between.

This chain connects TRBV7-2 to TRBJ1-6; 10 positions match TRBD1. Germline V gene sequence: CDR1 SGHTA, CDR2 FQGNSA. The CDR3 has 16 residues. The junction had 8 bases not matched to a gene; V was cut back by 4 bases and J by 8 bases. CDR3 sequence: CASSSPTGGFDSPLHF. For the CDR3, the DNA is TGTGCCAGCAGCTCCCCGACAGGGGGCTTTGATTCACCCCTCCACTTT. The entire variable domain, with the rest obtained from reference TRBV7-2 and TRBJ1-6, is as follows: GAGVSQSPSNKVTEKGKDVELRCDPISGHTALYWYRQSLGQGLEFLIYFQGNSAPDKSGLPSDRFSAERTGGSVSTLTIQRTQQEDSAVYLCASSSPTGGFDSPLHFGNGTRLTVT.

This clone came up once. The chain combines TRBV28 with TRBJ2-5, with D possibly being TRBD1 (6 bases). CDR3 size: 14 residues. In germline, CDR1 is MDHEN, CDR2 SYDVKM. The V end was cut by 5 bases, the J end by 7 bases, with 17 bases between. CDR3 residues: CASSRTQGFGTQYF. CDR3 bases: TGTGCCAGCAGTCGAACGCAGGGGTTCGGGACCCAGTACTTC. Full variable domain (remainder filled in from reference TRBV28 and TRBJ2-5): DVKVTQSSRYLVKRTGEKVFLECVQDMDHENMFWYRQDPGLGLRLIYFSYDVKMKEKGDIPEGYSVSREKKERFSLILESASTNQTSMYLCASSRTQGFGTQYFGPGTRLLVL.

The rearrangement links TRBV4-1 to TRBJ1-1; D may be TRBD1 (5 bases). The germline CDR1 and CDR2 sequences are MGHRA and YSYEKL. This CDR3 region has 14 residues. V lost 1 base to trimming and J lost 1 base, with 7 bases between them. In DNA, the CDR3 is TGCGCCAGCAGCCAAGGGGACGGGAACACTGAAGCTTTCTTT. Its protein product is CASSQGDGNTEAFF.

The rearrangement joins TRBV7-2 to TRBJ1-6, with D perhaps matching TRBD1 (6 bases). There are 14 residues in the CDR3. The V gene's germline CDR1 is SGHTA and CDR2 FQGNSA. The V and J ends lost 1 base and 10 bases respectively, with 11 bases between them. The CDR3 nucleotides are TGTGCCAGCAGCTTAGGAGGGGGAATCTCACCCCTCCACTTT. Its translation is CASSLGGGISPLHF. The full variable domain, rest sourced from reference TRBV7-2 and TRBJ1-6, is GAGVSQSPSNKVTEKGKDVELRCDPISGHTALYWYRQSLGQGLEFLIYFQGNSAPDKSGLPSDRFSAERTGGSVSTLTIQRTQQEDSAVYLCASSLGGGISPLHFGNGTRLTVT.

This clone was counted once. The CDR3: CASSPTPRVKGSYEQYF. For the CDR3, the DNA is TGCGCCAGCAGCCCTACCCCCAGGGTCAAAGGCTCCTACGAGCAGTACTTC. The rearrangement joins TRBV5-1 to TRBJ2-7; the D gene is possibly TRBD1 (5 bases). The CDR3 totals 17 residues. Germline V gene lookup returns CDR1 SGHRS and CDR2 YFSETQ. The V end lost 4 bases, the J end lost 0 bases, and 20 bases lay between the germline ends.